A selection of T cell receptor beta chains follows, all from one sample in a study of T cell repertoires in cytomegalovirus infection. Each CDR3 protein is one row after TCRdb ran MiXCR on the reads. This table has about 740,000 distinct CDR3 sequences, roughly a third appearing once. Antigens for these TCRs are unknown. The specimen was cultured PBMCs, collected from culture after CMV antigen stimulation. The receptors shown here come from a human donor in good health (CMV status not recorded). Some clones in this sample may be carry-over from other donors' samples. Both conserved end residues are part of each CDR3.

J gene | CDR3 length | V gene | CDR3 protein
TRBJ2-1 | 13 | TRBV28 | CASSLWGVHEQFF
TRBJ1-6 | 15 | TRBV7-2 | CASSLGVRYNSPLHF
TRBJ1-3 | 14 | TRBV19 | CASGRGSSGNTIYF
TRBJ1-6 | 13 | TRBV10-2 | CASSVRENSPLHF
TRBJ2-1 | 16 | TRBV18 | CASSLMDRGAVNEQFF
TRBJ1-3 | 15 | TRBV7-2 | CASSLVGQGHNTIYF
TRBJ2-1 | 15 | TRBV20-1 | CSAYNRDRGYNEQFF
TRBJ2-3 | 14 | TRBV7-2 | CASSLSAGVDTQYF
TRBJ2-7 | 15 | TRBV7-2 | CASSFGDRAFHEQYF
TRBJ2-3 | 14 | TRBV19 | CASTERRFTDTQYF
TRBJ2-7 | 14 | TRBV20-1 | CSASLTGDYYEQYF
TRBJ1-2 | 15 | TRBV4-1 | CASSQVRKLGDGYTF
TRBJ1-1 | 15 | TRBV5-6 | CASSLAWGLGTEAFF
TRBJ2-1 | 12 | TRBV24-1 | CATTTGWNEQFF
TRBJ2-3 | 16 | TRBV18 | CASSPGGTSSTDTQYF
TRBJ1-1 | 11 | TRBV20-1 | CSERGNTEAFF